This T cell receptor beta chain was profiled in a study of radiotherapy plus CTLA-4 blockade in lung cancer. Study-wide findings and caveats: Tumor-origin TCR clones grew in blood after radiotherapy plus ipilimumab.

Regarding this clone: Its antigen is undetermined.

Profiled with immunoSEQ multiplex PCR; TCRdb holds only in-frame clones, not every one. The sample has about 120,000 clones, about 87% seen once. This receptor was obtained from a human donor with non-small cell lung cancer that progressed on radiotherapy plus ipilimumab. Source: peripheral blood, taken from a patient treated with radiotherapy plus ipilimumab.

In DNA, the CDR3 is TGCGCCAGCAGCTTGGCGGCGTCCGTTCCGGGGGCCGGGGAGCTGTTTTTT. As protein: CASSLAASVPGAGELFF. The rearrangement joins TRBV5-1 to TRBJ2-2; tentatively, D is TRBD2 (6 bases). The V gene's germline CDR1 is SGHRS and CDR2 YFSETQ. With 0 bases removed from V and 6 bases from J, the gap between germline ends came to 18 bases. The CDR3 is 17 amino acids. The whole variable domain, remainder taken from reference TRBV5-1 and TRBJ2-2, is KAGVTQTPRYLIKTRGQQVTLSCSPISGHRSVSWYQQTPGQGLQFLFEYFSETQRNKGNFPGRFSGRQFSNSRSEMNVSTLELGDSALYLCASSLAASVPGAGELFFGEGSRLTVL.